This T cell receptor (beta chain) was retrieved from a study of blood T cell repertoires in COVID-19. Study background: COVID-19 samples collected from the United States, Italy and Spain covered acute and convalescent phases.

As handled by the study authors: Amplification from reference gene primers served as the basis for estimated nucleated cell counts. Sequencing was performed with immunoSEQ multiplex PCR; in TCRdb, only in-frame clones are kept and a portion is missing. The DNA was the basis for D and trimming; V, J and clone size are from that table. This sample has fewer than 350,000 clones, with about 86% found just once. Patients in Seattle were enrolled during active infection, then followed longitudinally. Input material: peripheral blood. This TCR was sampled from a woman aged 25 to 45 with COVID-19, enrolled during active disease.

The CDR3 loop is CASSLARLRQGGEAFF. The CDR3 DNA sequence: TGTGCCAGCAGCTTAGCGCGTCTTAGGCAGGGGGGTGAAGCTTTCTTT. This chain connects TRBV7-8 to TRBJ1-1; 7 bases are shared with TRBD1. V shed 0 bases and J 7 bases; nucleotides not matched to a gene: 11. Germline V CDR1 and CDR2: SGHVS, FQNEAQ. The CDR3 consists of 16 residues.